Listed below are T cell receptor beta chains from one sample, sequenced in a study of shared clonotypes between healthy human individuals. Clones were sequenced by immunoSEQ multiplex PCR, and TCRdb holds only the in-frame ones, with some missing. The sample carries more than 600,000 clones, roughly 94% recorded once. Sequencing was carried out using naive CD8+ T cells sorted from blood. The receptors come from a man between 25 and 39 years old in good health. Both conserved end residues are part of each CDR3. D genes are given only for firm matches. Clone size appears in some rows only: once, few, many, or a class for an expanded clone.

>-|TRBJ1-2|-|TRBV7-9
CASSFSPLRNYGYTF
TGTGCCAGCAGCTTTAGTCCCCTGAGGAACTATGGCTACACCTTC
>-|TRBJ1-1|-|TRBV4-1
CASSQIGSRSREAFF
TGCGCCAGCAGCCAAATCGGGTCACGATCCCGTGAAGCTTTCTTT
>-|TRBJ1-3|-|TRBV9
CASSPEGSGNTIYF
TGTGCCAGCAGCCCCGAGGGGAGTGGAAACACCATATATTTT
>-|TRBJ2-7|-|TRBV7-9
CASSILSSGHDYEQYF
TGTGCCAGCAGCATACTCAGCTCCGGACATGACTACGAGCAGTACTTC
>TRBD2|TRBJ2-7|-|TRBV27
CASSLGGRVYEQYF
TGTGCCAGCAGTTTAGGCGGGAGGGTCTACGAGCAGTACTTC
>-|TRBJ2-3|-|TRBV21-1
CASSKAQSGKNTDTQYF
TGTGCCAGCAGCAAAGCGCAGTCGGGGAAGAACACAGATACGCAGTATTTT
>-|TRBJ2-7|-|TRBV9
CASSVEGRSYEQYF
TGTGCCAGCAGCGTAGAAGGCCGGTCCTACGAGCAGTACTTC
>-|TRBJ2-1|-|TRBV7-9
CASSPLAWGDRYNEQFF
TGTGCCAGCAGCCCCCTGGCTTGGGGAGATAGGTACAATGAGCAGTTCTTC
>-|TRBJ2-2|-|TRBV9
CASSVSGDTGELFF
TGTGCCAGCAGCGTCAGTGGGGACACCGGGGAGCTGTTTTTT
>TRBD1|TRBJ2-1|-|TRBV7-9
CASSLNPGQNNEQFF
TGTGCCAGCAGTCTTAACCCGGGACAGAACAATGAGCAGTTCTTC
>-|TRBJ2-3|-|TRBV5-8
CASTLGPLWGTDTQYF
TGTGCCAGCACCTTAGGCCCTCTGTGGGGCACAGATACGCAGTATTTT
>TRBD1|TRBJ1-1|-|TRBV10-3
CAISESTGEGREAFF
TGTGCCATCAGTGAGTCTACAGGGGAAGGTAGAGAAGCTTTCTTT
>-|TRBJ2-5|-|TRBV18
CASSPPMSTRPTETQYF
TGTGCCAGCTCACCACCGATGAGTACGCGTCCGACGGAGACCCAGTACTTC
>-|TRBJ2-7|-|TRBV6-1
CASRFRDTNYEQYF
TGTGCCAGCAGATTCCGGGACACCAACTACGAGCAGTACTTC
>-|TRBJ2-2|-|TRBV4-1
CASNLRVGTGELFF
TGCGCCAGCAACCTACGGGTTGGGACCGGGGAGCTGTTTTTT
>TRBD1|TRBJ2-2|-|TRBV7-9
CASSRPGQGTGELFF
TGTGCCAGCAGCCGCCCGGGACAGGGGACCGGGGAGCTGTTTTTT
>-|TRBJ1-5|-|TRBV27
CASLSAYDPNQPQHF
TGTGCCAGCCTCAGCGCCTACGACCCTAATCAGCCCCAGCATTTT
>TRBD2|TRBJ2-1|-|TRBV7-9
CASSSSTSGRSRNEQFF
TGTGCCAGCAGCTCATCGACTAGCGGGAGGTCTAGGAATGAGCAGTTCTTC
>-|TRBJ2-7|once|TRBV9
CASSVESAVIYEQYF
TGTGCCAGCAGCGTAGAATCGGCCGTGATCTACGAGCAGTACTTC
>-|TRBJ2-7|-|TRBV6-5
CASSPGREQYF
TGTGCCAGCAGCCCCGGGCGCGAGCAGTACTTC